A single T cell receptor (beta chain) is shown here with its context. As yet, its antigen is unknown. The sample is drawn from a study of T cell responses to AZD1222 COVID-19 vaccine. Clones were read by immunoSEQ multiplex PCR, and TCRdb kept only the in-frame ones, dropping some. The table records 140,000 or so clones, 70% to 90% of them present only once. CDR1 is SGDLS, CDR2 YYNGEE, per germline. V lost 0 bases, J lost 5 bases, and 5 bases stayed unmatched. This CDR3 has 15 residues. Findings and caveats of the study: The donors showed a predominance of white British ancestry and of females, with possible underestimation of clonal diversity. The reported proportion of spike-specific TCRs targeting unmutated variant regions was nearly half.

The J gene is TRBJ1-1, the V gene TRBV9; 9 bases are a match to TRBD1. The source of this sequence is an adult who received the MenACWY meningococcal vaccine as a control. The sample here was peripheral blood, taken 28 days after the second dose of the MenACWY control vaccine. The DNA for the CDR3 is TGTGCCAGCAGCGTAGGGGGACAGGGACGGACTGAAGCTTTCTTT. Its protein is CASSVGGQGRTEAFF.